This entry concerns a single T cell receptor (beta chain). Its antigen is unidentified. This sample includes further DNA sequences coding for the same CDR3. The primer mix had 60 Vbeta and 13 Jbeta primers. Method: immunoSEQ multiplex PCR; TCRdb's copy keeps in-frame clones and lacks some. The top ten hold under 4.5% of the sample, which has fewer than 110,000 clones, around 79% seen once. The sample originates from a study of cytomegalovirus exposure and HLA in healthy donors. General study results and limits: Earlier analysis looked at TCR beta V segments, and most were productive about 90% or about 30% of the time. HLA restriction was apparent for most CMV-associated TCR beta chains in a later analysis.

The source of this sequence is a man aged 45-65 years in good health and CMV-seropositive. The sequenced sample was PBMCs.

CDR3 region: CASSFQGAGNQPQHF. The CDR3 bases are TGTGCCAGCAGTTTTCAGGGGGCTGGCAATCAGCCCCAGCATTTT. The chain joins TRBV27 to TRBJ1-5, with 8 positions matching TRBD1. The CDR3 loop spans 15 amino acids. With V trimmed by 3 bases and J by 2 bases, 3 bases remained unmatched. Germline V gene data show CDR1 as MNHEY and CDR2 as SMNVEV (reference sequence).